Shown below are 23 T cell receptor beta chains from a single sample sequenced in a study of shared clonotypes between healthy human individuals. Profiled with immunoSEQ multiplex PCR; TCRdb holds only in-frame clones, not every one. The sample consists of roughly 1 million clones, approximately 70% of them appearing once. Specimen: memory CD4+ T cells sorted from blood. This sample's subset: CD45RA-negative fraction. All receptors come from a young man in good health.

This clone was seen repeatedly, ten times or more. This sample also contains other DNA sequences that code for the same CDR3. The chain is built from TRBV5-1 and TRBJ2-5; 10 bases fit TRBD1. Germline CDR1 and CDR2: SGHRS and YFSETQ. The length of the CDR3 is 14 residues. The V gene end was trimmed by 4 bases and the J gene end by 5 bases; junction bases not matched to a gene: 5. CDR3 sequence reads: CASSRGTGEETQYF. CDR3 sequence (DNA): TGCGCCAGCAGCCGCGGGACAGGGGAGGAGACCCAGTACTTC.

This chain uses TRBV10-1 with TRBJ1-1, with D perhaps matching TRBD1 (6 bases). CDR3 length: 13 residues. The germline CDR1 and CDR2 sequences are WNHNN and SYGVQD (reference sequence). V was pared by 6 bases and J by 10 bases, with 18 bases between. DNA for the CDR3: TGCGCCAGCAGCCCTGGGACAATAACCGGAGCTTTCTTT. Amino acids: CASSPGTITGAFF.

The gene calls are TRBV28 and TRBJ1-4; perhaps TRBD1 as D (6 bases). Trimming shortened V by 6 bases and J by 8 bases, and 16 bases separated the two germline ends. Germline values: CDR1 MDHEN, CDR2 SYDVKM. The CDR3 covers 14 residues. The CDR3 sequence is CASRYREGDEKLFF. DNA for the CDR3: TGTGCCAGCAGATACAGGGAAGGTGACGAAAAACTGTTTTTT.

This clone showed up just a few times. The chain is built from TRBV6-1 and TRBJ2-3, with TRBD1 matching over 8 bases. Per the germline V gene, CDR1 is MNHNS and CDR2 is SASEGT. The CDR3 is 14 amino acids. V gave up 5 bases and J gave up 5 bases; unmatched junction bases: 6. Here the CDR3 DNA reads TGTGCCAGCAGTACCGGACAGGGAAAAGATACGCAGTATTTT. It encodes CASSTGQGKDTQYF.

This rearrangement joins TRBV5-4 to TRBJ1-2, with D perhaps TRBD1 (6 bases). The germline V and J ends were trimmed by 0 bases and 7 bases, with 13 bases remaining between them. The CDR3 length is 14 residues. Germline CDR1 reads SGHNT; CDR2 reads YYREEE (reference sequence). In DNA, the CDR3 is TGTGCCAGCAGCTTGGAAGGGTCGGGGGCTGGCTACACCTTC. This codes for CASSLEGSGAGYTF.

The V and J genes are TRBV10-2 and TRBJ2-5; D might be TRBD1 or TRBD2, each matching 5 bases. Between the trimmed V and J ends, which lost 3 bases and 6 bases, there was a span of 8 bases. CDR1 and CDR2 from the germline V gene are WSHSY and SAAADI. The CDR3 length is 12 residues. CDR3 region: CASSDGGQTQYF. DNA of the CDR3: TGCGCCAGCAGTGATGGGGGTCAGACCCAGTACTTC.

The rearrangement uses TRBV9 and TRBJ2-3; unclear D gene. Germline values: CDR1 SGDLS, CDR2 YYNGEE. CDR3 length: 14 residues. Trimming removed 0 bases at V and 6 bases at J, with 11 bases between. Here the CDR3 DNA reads TGTGCCAGCAGCGTAGAGATGCGGTCCGATACGCAGTATTTT. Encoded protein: CASSVEMRSDTQYF.

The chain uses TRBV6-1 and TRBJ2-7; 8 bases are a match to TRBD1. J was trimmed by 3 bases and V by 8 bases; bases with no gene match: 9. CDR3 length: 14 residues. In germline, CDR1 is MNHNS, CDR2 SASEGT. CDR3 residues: CASRTTGALYEQYF. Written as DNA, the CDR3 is TGTGCCAGCCGAACGACAGGGGCGCTCTACGAGCAGTACTTC.

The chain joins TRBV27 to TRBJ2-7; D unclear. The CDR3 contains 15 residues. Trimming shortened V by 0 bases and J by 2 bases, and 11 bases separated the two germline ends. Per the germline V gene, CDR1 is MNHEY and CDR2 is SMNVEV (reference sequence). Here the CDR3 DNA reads TGTGCCAGCAGTTTATCAGGGCTAGGGACCTACGAGCAGTACTTC. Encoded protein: CASSLSGLGTYEQYF.

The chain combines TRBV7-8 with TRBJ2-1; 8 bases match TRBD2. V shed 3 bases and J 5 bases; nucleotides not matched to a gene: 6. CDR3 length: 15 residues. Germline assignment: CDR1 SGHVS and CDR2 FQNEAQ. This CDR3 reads CASSFRGGLNNEQFF. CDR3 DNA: TGTGCCAGCAGCTTCCGCGGGGGGCTTAACAATGAGCAGTTCTTC.

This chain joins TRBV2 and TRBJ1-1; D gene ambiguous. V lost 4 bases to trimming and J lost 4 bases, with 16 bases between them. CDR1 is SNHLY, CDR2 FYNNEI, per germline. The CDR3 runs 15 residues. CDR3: CASSVFPGVATEAFF. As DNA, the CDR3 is TGTGCCAGCAGTGTTTTTCCGGGAGTGGCCACTGAAGCTTTCTTT.

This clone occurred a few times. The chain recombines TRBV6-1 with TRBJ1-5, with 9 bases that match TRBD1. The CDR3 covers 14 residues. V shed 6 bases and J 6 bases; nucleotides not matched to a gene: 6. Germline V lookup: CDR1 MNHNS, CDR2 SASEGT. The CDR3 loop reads CASRKGQGSQPQHF. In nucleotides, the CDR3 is TGTGCCAGCAGGAAGGGACAGGGAAGTCAGCCCCAGCATTTT.

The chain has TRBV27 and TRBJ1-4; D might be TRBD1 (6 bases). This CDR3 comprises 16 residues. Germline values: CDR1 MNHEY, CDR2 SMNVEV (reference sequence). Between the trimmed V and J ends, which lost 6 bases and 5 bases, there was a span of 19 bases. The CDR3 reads CASRLLPDSPNEKLFF. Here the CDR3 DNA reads TGTGCCAGCAGGCTACTACCGGACAGCCCGAATGAAAAACTGTTTTTT. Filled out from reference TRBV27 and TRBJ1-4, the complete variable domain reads EAQVTQNPRYLITVTGKKLTVTCSQNMNHEYMSWYRQDPGLGLRQIYYSMNVEVTDKGDVPEGYKVSRKEKRNFPLILESPSPNQTSLYFCASRLLPDSPNEKLFFGSGTQLSVL.

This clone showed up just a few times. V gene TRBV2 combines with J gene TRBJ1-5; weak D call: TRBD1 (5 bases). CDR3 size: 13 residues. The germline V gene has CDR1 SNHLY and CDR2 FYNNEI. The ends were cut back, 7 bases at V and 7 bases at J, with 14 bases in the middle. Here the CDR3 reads CASTSGLSQPQHF. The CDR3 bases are TGTGCCAGCACCTCGGGACTTTCGCAGCCCCAGCATTTT.

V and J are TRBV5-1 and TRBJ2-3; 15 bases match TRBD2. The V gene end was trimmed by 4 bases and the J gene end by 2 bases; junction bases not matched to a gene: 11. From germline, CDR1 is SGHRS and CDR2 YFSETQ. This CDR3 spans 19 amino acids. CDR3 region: CASSPWTSGGAVFTDTQYF. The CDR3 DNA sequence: TGCGCCAGCAGCCCGTGGACTAGCGGGGGGGCAGTCTTCACAGATACGCAGTATTTT.

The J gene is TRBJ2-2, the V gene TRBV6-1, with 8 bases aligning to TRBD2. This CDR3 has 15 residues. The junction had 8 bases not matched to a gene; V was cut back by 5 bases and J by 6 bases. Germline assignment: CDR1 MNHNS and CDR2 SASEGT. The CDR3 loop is CASSPQGLVAGELFF. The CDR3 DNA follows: TGTGCCAGCAGTCCTCAGGGACTAGTAGCCGGGGAGCTGTTTTTT.

The CDR3 coding sequence is TGTGCCAGCAGCTTATTGGTGGGCCGGGTTACCGGGGAGCTGTTTTTT. Encoded protein: CASSLLVGRVTGELFF. The chain carries TRBV7-2 and TRBJ2-2; D is ambiguous. Trimming shortened V by 2 bases and J by 5 bases, and 15 bases separated the two germline ends. The germline V gene has CDR1 SGHTA and CDR2 FQGNSA. CDR3 length: 16 residues.

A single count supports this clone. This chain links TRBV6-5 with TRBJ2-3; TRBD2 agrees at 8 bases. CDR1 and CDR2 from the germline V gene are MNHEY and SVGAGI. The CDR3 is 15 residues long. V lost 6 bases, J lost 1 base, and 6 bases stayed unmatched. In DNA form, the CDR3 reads TGTGCCAGCAGCCTTAGCGGGGTTCGCACAGATACGCAGTATTTT. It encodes CASSLSGVRTDTQYF.

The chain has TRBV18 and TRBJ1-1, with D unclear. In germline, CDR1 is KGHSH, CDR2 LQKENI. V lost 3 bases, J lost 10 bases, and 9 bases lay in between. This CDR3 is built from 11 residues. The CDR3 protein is CASSPQSLAFF. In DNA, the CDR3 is TGTGCCAGCTCACCCCAATCACTAGCTTTCTTT.

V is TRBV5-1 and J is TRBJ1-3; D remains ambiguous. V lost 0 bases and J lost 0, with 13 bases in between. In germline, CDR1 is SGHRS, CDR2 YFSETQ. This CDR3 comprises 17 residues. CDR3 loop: CASSLDSRASSGNTIYF. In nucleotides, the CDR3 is TGCGCCAGCAGCTTGGATTCGAGAGCTTCCTCTGGAAACACCATATATTTT.

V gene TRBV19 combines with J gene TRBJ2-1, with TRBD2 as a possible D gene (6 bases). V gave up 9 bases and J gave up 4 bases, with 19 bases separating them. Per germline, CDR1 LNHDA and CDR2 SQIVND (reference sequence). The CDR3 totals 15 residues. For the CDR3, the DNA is TGTGCCAGCCGCGACGGGGGTGGGGATTACAATGAGCAGTTCTTC. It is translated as CASRDGGGDYNEQFF.

The CDR3 loop reads CASSLGLAGTEEQFF. In DNA, the CDR3 is TGTGCCAGCAGCTTAGGACTAGCGGGTACCGAAGAGCAGTTCTTC. V gene TRBV7-9 combines with J gene TRBJ2-1, with 10 bases lining up with TRBD2. The germline gives CDR1 SEHNR, CDR2 FQNEAQ (reference sequence). V lost 1 base and J lost 10; bases outside the gene matches: 7. The CDR3 totals 15 residues.

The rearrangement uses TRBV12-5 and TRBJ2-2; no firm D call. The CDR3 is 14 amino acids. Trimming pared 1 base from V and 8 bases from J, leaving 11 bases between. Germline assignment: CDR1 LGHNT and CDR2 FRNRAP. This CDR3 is CASGLGYQRGELFF. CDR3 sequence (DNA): TGTGCTAGTGGTTTGGGTTATCAACGGGGGGAGCTGTTTTTT.